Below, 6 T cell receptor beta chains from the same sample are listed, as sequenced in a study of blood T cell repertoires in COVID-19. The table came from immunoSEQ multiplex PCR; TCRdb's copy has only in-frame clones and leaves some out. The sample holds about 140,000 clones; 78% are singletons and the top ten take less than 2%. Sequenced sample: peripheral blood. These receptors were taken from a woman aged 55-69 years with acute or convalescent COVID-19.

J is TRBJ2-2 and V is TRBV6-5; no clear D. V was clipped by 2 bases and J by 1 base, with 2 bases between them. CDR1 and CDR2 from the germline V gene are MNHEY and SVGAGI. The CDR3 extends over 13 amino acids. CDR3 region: CASSYQNTGELFF. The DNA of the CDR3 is TGTGCCAGCAGTTACCAGAACACCGGGGAGCTGTTTTTT.

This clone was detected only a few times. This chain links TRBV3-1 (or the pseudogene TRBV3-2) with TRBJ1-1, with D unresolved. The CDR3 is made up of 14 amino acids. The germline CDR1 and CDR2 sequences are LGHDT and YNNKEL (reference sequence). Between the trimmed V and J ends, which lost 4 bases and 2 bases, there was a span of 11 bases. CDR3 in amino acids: CASSPRQANTEAFF. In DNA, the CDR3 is TGTGCCAGCAGCCCCCGGCAGGCCAACACTGAAGCTTTCTTT.

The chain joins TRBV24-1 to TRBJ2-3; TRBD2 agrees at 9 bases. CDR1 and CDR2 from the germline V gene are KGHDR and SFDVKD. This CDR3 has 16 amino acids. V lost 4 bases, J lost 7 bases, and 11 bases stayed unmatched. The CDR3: CATSERSGGISHTQYF. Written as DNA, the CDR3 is TGTGCCACCAGTGAACGAAGCGGGGGGATCTCCCATACGCAGTATTTT.

CDR3 region: CASSYPTGEAFF. The CDR3 bases are TGTGCCAGCAGTTACCCGACAGGAGAAGCTTTCTTT. The chain employs TRBV6-6 and TRBJ1-1, with D possibly being TRBD1 (6 bases). Germline V gene data show CDR1 as MNHNY and CDR2 as SVGAGI (reference sequence). V was cut by 2 bases and J by 8 bases, with 9 bases left in between. This CDR3 contains 12 residues.

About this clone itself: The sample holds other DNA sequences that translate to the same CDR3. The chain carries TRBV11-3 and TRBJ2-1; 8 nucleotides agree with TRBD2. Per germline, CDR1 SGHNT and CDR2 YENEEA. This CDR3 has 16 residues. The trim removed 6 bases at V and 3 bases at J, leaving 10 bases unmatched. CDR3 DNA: TGTGCCAGCAGTCCCGGAACTAGCGGACTCTACAATGAGCAGTTCTTC. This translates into CASSPGTSGLYNEQFF.

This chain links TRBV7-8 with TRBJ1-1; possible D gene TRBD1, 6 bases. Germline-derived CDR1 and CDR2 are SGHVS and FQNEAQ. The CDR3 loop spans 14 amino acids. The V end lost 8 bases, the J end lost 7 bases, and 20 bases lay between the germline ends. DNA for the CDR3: TGTGCCAGCCGCCTAGCCAACGGACAGTTTGAAGCTTTCTTT. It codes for CASRLANGQFEAFF.